One sample yielded the 24 T cell receptor beta chains listed below, sequenced in a study of OX40 agonist ivuxolimab in advanced cancers. Generated by immunoSEQ multiplex PCR, the TCRdb table keeps only in-frame clones and is missing some. The sample shows about 64,000 clones, roughly 80% of them seen only once. Specimen: CD4+ or CD8+ T cells sorted from blood, collected in a trial of the OX40 agonist ivuxolimab. All receptors derive from an adult with an advanced solid tumor such as melanoma, head and neck, liver or kidney cancer.

The chain uses TRBV5-1 and TRBJ2-1; tentative D call: TRBD2 (5 bases). Between the trimmed V and J ends, which lost 7 bases and 0 bases, there was a span of 14 bases. Looked up from germline, CDR1 is SGHRS and CDR2 is YFSETQ. CDR3 length: 15 residues. The CDR3: CASASDGNSYNEQFF. The CDR3 DNA reads as TGCGCCAGCGCCTCTGACGGGAACTCCTACAATGAGCAGTTCTTC.

The chain is built from TRBV7-8 and TRBJ2-1; 12 bases map to TRBD2. The germline CDR1 and CDR2 sequences are SGHVS and FQNEAQ. This CDR3 has 17 amino acids. V dropped 3 bases and J dropped 8; count of bases not matched to a gene: 11. The CDR3 sequence is CASSLTSGGLTGYEQFF. The CDR3 bases are TGTGCCAGCAGCTTGACTAGCGGGGGCCTCACGGGGTATGAGCAGTTCTTC.

This chain connects TRBV2 to TRBJ1-5; 8 bases match TRBD1. The CDR3 sequence is 15 residues long. J lost 5 bases, V lost 4 bases, and 7 bases had no gene match. Germline V lookup: CDR1 SNHLY, CDR2 FYNNEI. The CDR3 protein is CASSGTGRVHQPQHF. As DNA, the CDR3 is TGTGCCAGCAGTGGGACAGGGCGGGTCCATCAGCCCCAGCATTTT.

The chain is built from TRBV18 and TRBJ2-1; D is perhaps TRBD2 (6 bases). V was trimmed by 3 bases and J by 4 bases, leaving 13 bases between them. The CDR3 length is 15 residues. Germline CDR1 is KGHSH and CDR2 is LQKENI. The CDR3 region has the DNA TGTGCCAGCTCACCCCCTGCGGGGAGGTACAATGAGCAGTTCTTC. Its protein is CASSPPAGRYNEQFF.

The chain is built from TRBV5-1 and TRBJ2-7; D may match TRBD1 or TRBD2 (5 bases each). Trimming took 4 bases from V and 6 from J, leaving 11 bases between them. Germline CDR1 is SGHRS and CDR2 is YFSETQ. CDR3 size: 12 residues. The CDR3 region is CASSHGGREQYF. The DNA of the CDR3 is TGCGCCAGCAGCCATGGGGGTCGCGAGCAGTACTTC.

This clone was found once. This rearrangement joins TRBV29-1 to TRBJ2-1; D is uncertain. From germline, CDR1 is SQVTM and CDR2 ANQGSEA. The germline V and J ends were trimmed by 6 bases and 2 bases, with 11 bases remaining between them. CDR3 length: 13 residues. CDR3 sequence reads: CSVERQTYNEQFF. Written as DNA, the CDR3 is TGCAGCGTAGAACGGCAAACCTACAATGAGCAGTTCTTC.

The CDR3 DNA sequence: TGCGCCAGCAGTCAGAACAGGGGCTCTGGAAACACCATATATTTT. It is translated as CASSQNRGSGNTIYF. V is TRBV10-2 and J is TRBJ1-3; 7 bases map to TRBD1. The CDR3 runs 15 residues. The germline V gene encodes CDR1 WSHSY and CDR2 SAAADI. V lost 5 bases to trimming and J lost 0 bases; unmatched junction nucleotides: 4.

This clone was found a few times. The V call is TRBV6-5, the J call TRBJ1-6; D unresolved. Germline CDR1 MNHEY, CDR2 SVGAGI. CDR3 length: 13 amino acids. V was trimmed by 2 bases and J by 7 bases, leaving 6 bases between them. CDR3 region: CASSYINNSPLHF. The CDR3 DNA sequence: TGTGCCAGCAGTTACATCAACAATTCACCCCTCCACTTT.

The V and J genes are TRBV6-5 and TRBJ2-1; D may match TRBD1 or TRBD2 (5 bases each). CDR1 MNHEY and CDR2 SVGAGI come from the germline V gene. Between the trimmed V and J ends, which lost 7 bases and 7 bases, there was a span of 11 bases. The CDR3 consists of 12 residues. CDR3 nucleotides: TGTGCCAGCACCAAGGGGACGAATGAGCAGTTCTTC. Protein: CASTKGTNEQFF.

The CDR3 protein is CASSQVGGTGNTIYF. In DNA, the CDR3 is TGCGCCAGCAGCCAAGTTGGAGGGACTGGAAACACCATATATTTT. The chain joins TRBV4-3 to TRBJ1-3; D remains ambiguous. V lost 1 base to trimming and J lost 2 bases, with 9 bases between them. Germline CDR1 reads LGHNA; CDR2 reads YSLEER. CDR3 length equals 15 residues.

The chain links TRBV19 to TRBJ1-1; perhaps TRBD1 as D (5 bases). The CDR3 runs 15 residues. V was pared by 5 bases and J by 5 bases, with 18 bases between. The V gene's germline CDR1 is LNHDA and CDR2 SQIVND (reference sequence). The CDR3 protein is CASSPPRGSRTEAFF. CDR3 DNA: TGTGCCAGTAGTCCCCCGAGGGGATCTAGAACTGAAGCTTTCTTT. Filled out from reference TRBV19 and TRBJ1-1, the complete variable domain reads DGGITQSPKYLFRKEGQNVTLSCEQNLNHDAMYWYRQDPGQGLRLIYYSQIVNDFQKGDIAEGYSVSREKKESFPLTVTSAQKNPTAFYLCASSPPRGSRTEAFFGQGTRLTVV.

Only one count was recorded for this clone. The CDR3 DNA reads as TGTGCCAGCAGTTACAAGGAGGGGGGACAGCCCCAGCATTTT. Residues: CASSYKEGGQPQHF. The chain is built from TRBV27 and TRBJ1-5, with D perhaps matching TRBD1 (6 bases). The CDR3 runs 14 residues. CDR1 and CDR2 (germline): MNHEY, SMNVEV (reference sequence). The V end was cut by 4 bases, the J end by 7 bases, with 14 bases between.

The J gene is TRBJ2-5, the V gene TRBV5-4; D is unresolved. V lost 4 bases and J 2 bases, leaving 9 bases between the germline ends. The CDR3 is made up of 13 amino acids. CDR1 is SGHNT, CDR2 YYREEE, per germline (reference sequence). This CDR3 reads CASSPSEQETQYF. CDR3 in DNA: TGTGCCAGCAGCCCCAGCGAGCAAGAGACCCAGTACTTC.

The gene calls are TRBV27 and TRBJ2-7; maybe TRBD2 (5 bases). This CDR3 comprises 14 residues. V was cut by 1 base and J by 4 bases, with 11 bases left in between. Germline CDR1 reads MNHEY; CDR2 reads SMNVEV (reference sequence). The CDR3 reads CASSLYGPGYEQYF. The DNA of the CDR3 is TGTGCCAGCAGTTTATACGGGCCGGGGTACGAGCAGTACTTC.

CDR3 nucleotides: TGTGCCAGCAGCTCCGGACTAGCGGGGTTAGAGCAGTACTTC. Amino acids: CASSSGLAGLEQYF. This chain connects TRBV13 to TRBJ2-7; 12 bases line up with TRBD2. This CDR3 has 14 residues. Germline CDR1 and CDR2: PRHDT and FYEKMQ (reference sequence). Germline trimming cut 4 bases from V and 7 bases from J; bases unmatched to any gene: 5.

The rearrangement uses TRBV5-1 and TRBJ2-7; 10 nucleotides agree with TRBD2. After removal of 0 bases from V and 4 bases from J, the junction contained 4 bases not matched to a gene. The CDR3 is 15 amino acids. CDR1 and CDR2 from the germline V gene are SGHRS and YFSETQ. The CDR3 protein is CASSLVNSGGYEQYF. DNA for the CDR3: TGCGCCAGCAGCTTGGTCAATAGCGGGGGGTACGAGCAGTACTTC.

This clone came up a few times. V is TRBV6-1 and J is TRBJ2-7; D is unclear. CDR3 length: 13 amino acids. The V and J ends lost 3 bases and 2 bases respectively, with 8 bases between them. Germline CDR1 MNHNS, CDR2 SASEGT. The CDR3: CASSESSAYEQYF. CDR3 DNA: TGTGCCAGCAGTGAGTCCAGCGCCTACGAGCAGTACTTC.

This rearrangement joins TRBV23-1 to TRBJ2-4; 7 nucleotides agree with TRBD1. TRBV23-1 is an ORF; its function is uncertain. Trimming took 5 bases from V and 15 from J; bases not matched to a gene: 7. This CDR3 is 11 amino acids long. The DNA for the CDR3 is TGCGCCAGCAGTTATCCGGGACAGACGTACTTC. The encoded protein is CASSYPGQTYF.

This chain connects TRBV4-3 to TRBJ2-1; D ambiguous. Trimming pared 0 bases from V and 7 bases from J, leaving 7 bases between. Germline CDR1 reads LGHNA; CDR2 reads YSLEER. The CDR3 contains 13 residues. CDR3 bases: TGCGCCAGCAGCCAAGATCGGCTTAATGAGCAGTTCTTC. This gives the protein CASSQDRLNEQFF.

The CDR3 sequence: CASREGQGEQYF. CDR3 bases: TGTGCCAGCAGGGAGGGACAGGGGGAGCAGTACTTC. V and J are TRBV2 and TRBJ2-5; the match to TRBD1 covers 11 bases. V shed 6 bases, J shed 11 bases, and the junction held 5 bases outside the gene matches. CDR3 length: 12 residues. The germline gives CDR1 SNHLY, CDR2 FYNNEI.

This rearrangement joins TRBV28 to TRBJ2-1, with a possible D match to TRBD1 (6 bases). The CDR3 is 15 residues long. Germline loops: CDR1 MDHEN, CDR2 SYDVKM. V lost 5 bases to trimming and J lost 2 bases, with 13 bases between them. This CDR3 is CASSLAGTPYNEQFF. The CDR3 region has the DNA TGTGCCAGCAGTCTGGCCGGGACACCCTACAATGAGCAGTTCTTC.

V gene TRBV7-9 combines with J gene TRBJ1-1; D gene ambiguous. V was pared by 4 bases and J by 0 bases, with 12 bases between. There are 15 residues in the CDR3. The germline V gene has CDR1 SEHNR and CDR2 FQNEAQ (reference sequence). The chain's CDR3 is CASSYLGFMNTEAFF. DNA of the CDR3: TGTGCCAGCAGCTACCTAGGGTTCATGAACACTGAAGCTTTCTTT.

The chain links TRBV5-4 to TRBJ1-4; no firm D call. Germline V gene sequence: CDR1 SGHNT, CDR2 YYREEE (reference sequence). V lost 0 bases and J 0 bases, leaving 6 bases between the germline ends. The CDR3 consists of 15 residues. The CDR3 loop reads CASSLGSATNEKLFF. The CDR3 nucleotides are TGTGCCAGCAGCTTGGGGTCTGCAACTAATGAAAAACTGTTTTTT.

The chain carries TRBV6-1 and TRBJ2-1; no reliable D call. The CDR3 is 13 amino acids. Deletions cut 8 bases from V and 2 bases from J, with 10 bases between. Germline V gene sequence: CDR1 MNHNS, CDR2 SASEGT. In nucleotides, the CDR3 is TGTGCCAGCGGGTCAGAGGCCTACAATGAGCAGTTCTTC. It specifies CASGSEAYNEQFF.